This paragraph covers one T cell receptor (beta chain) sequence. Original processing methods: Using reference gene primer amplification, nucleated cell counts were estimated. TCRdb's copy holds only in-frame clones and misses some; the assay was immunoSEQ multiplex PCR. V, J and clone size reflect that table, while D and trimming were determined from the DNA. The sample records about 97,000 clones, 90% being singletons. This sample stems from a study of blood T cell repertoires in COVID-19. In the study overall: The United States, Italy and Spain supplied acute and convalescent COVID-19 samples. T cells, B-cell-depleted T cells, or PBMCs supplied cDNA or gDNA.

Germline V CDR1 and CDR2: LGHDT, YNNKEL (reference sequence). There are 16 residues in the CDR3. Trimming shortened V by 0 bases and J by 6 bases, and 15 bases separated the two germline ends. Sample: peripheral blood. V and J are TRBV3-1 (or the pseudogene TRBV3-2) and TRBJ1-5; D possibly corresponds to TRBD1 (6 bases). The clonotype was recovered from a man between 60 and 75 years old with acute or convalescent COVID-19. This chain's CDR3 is CASSQDPPGAGQPQHF. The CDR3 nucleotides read TGTGCCAGCAGCCAAGATCCCCCAGGGGCGGGTCAGCCCCAGCATTTT.